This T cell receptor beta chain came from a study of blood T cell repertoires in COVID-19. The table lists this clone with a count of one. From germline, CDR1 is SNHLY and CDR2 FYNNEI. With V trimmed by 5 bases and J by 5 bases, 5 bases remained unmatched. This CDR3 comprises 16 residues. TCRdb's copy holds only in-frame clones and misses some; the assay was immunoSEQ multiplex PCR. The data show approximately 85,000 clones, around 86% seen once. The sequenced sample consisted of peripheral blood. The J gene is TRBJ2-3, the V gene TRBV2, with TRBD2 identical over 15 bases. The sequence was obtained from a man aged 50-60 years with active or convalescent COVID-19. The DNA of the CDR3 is TGTGCCAGCAGTCCCGGACTAGCGGGGGGGAAAGATACGCAGTATTTT. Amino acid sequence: CASSPGLAGGKDTQYF.